Shown below are 10 T cell receptor beta chains from a single sample sequenced in a study of blood T cell repertoires in COVID-19. Method: immunoSEQ multiplex PCR; TCRdb's copy keeps in-frame clones and lacks some. The sample comprises around 130,000 clones, less than 90% of which are singletons, and over 2% rests with the top ten. Sequencing input: peripheral blood. These receptors all stem from a human donor with COVID-19, enrolled during active disease. The donor label of this sample is uncertain.

The V and J genes are TRBV10-3 and TRBJ1-5; TRBD1 matches 8 bases. This CDR3 has 14 residues. V gave up 7 bases and J gave up 2 bases; unmatched junction bases: 4. Germline V gene lookup returns CDR1 ENHRY and CDR2 SYGVKD. The CDR3 DNA follows: TGTGCCATCAAGGACAGGGCCGGCAATCAGCCCCAGCATTTT. Encoded protein: CAIKDRAGNQPQHF.

This clone was found once. V gene TRBV3-1 (or the pseudogene TRBV3-2) combines with J gene TRBJ1-5; no clear D. The CDR3 sequence is 14 residues long. Germline V gene lookup returns CDR1 LGHDT and CDR2 YNNKEL (reference sequence). The V end was cut by 3 bases, the J end by 0 bases, with 6 bases between. As DNA, the CDR3 is TGTGCCAGCAGCCAGGACTATAGCAATCAGCCCCAGCATTTT. Amino acid sequence: CASSQDYSNQPQHF.

The rearrangement joins TRBV19 to TRBJ1-1, with 10 bases aligning to TRBD1. V was pared by 8 bases and J by 7 bases, with 4 bases of the junction left unmatched. This CDR3 has 12 residues. Germline V CDR1 and CDR2: LNHDA, SQIVND (reference sequence). For the CDR3, the DNA is TGTGCCAGTGGACAGGGGGAGGTTGAAGCTTTCTTT. It specifies CASGQGEVEAFF.

DNA for the CDR3: TGTGCCAGCAGTGATACGGCGCGGGAAAAACTGTTTTTT. This gives the protein CASSDTAREKLFF. The V call is TRBV6-1, the J call TRBJ1-4; no reliable D call. Deletions cut 3 bases from V and 8 bases from J, with 10 bases between. Per the germline V gene, CDR1 is MNHNS and CDR2 is SASEGT. The CDR3 sequence is 13 residues long.

The sample holds a few counts of this clone. The chain combines TRBV19 with TRBJ2-6, with unresolved D. The CDR3 is made up of 13 amino acids. Germline loops: CDR1 LNHDA, CDR2 SQIVND (reference sequence). Trimming took off 7 bases at V and 2 bases at J, with 6 bases between the two ends. The CDR3 coding sequence is TGTGCCAGTACACTAACTGGGGCCAACGTCCTGACTTTC. This translates into CASTLTGANVLTF.

This chain links TRBV4-1 with TRBJ1-3, with a possible D match to TRBD1 (6 bases). This CDR3 is 16 amino acids long. V dropped 4 bases and J dropped 4 bases, with 17 bases sitting between them. Germline-derived CDR1 and CDR2 are MGHRA and YSYEKL. CDR3 DNA sequence: TGCGCCAGCAGCCTAAGGGGCCAGGGGAGCGGAAACACCATATATTTT. This translates into CASSLRGQGSGNTIYF.

The chain joins TRBV27 to TRBJ2-1; 7 bases line up with TRBD2. The V gene end was trimmed by 3 bases and the J gene end by 7 bases; junction bases not matched to a gene: 6. Germline lookup yields CDR1 MNHEY and CDR2 SMNVEV (reference sequence). The CDR3 sequence is 14 residues long. The CDR3 nucleotides read TGTGCCAGCAGTTTCGGGCTAGCGGCGAATGAGCAGTTCTTC. Amino acid sequence: CASSFGLAANEQFF.

The chain has TRBV5-1 and TRBJ1-1; D unclear. The CDR3 has 14 amino acids. The germline V gene encodes CDR1 SGHRS and CDR2 YFSETQ. Deletions cut 1 base from V and 2 bases from J, with 9 bases between. DNA of the CDR3: TGCGCCAGCAGCTTGTATGCGGGAAACACTGAAGCTTTCTTT. Protein sequence: CASSLYAGNTEAFF.

The sample holds one count of this clone. V gene TRBV27 combines with J gene TRBJ1-2; tentatively, D is TRBD1 (5 bases). Trimming took 3 bases from V and 8 from J, leaving 19 bases between them. This CDR3 contains 15 residues. Germline-derived CDR1 and CDR2 are MNHEY and SMNVEV (reference sequence). CDR3 DNA: TGTGCCAGCAGTTTGGAAGTGGGGGGGATCAGCGGCTACACCTTC. Protein: CASSLEVGGISGYTF.

The chain links TRBV6-6 to TRBJ2-2; maybe TRBD1 (7 bases). The V end lost 2 bases, the J end lost 4 bases, and 11 bases lay between the germline ends. Germline values: CDR1 MNHNY, CDR2 SVGAGI (reference sequence). The CDR3 contains 15 residues. The CDR3 is CASSYKEGATGELFF. In DNA, the CDR3 is TGTGCCAGCAGTTACAAGGAGGGGGCCACCGGGGAGCTGTTTTTT.